One and the same sample provided the 25 T cell receptor beta chains below, sequenced in a study of cytomegalovirus exposure and HLA in healthy donors (dated by TCRdb to between 2016 and 2019). Library generation was performed with the immunoSEQ multiplex PCR assay. The multiplex PCR relied on a mix of 60 forward primers for TCR Vbeta segments and 13 reverse primers for TCR Jbeta segments. The immuneACCESS repertoire file appears here via TCRdb, limited to in-frame rearrangements. These files lack a portion of the clones; in checked studies, under half of the deficit traces to unresolved V genes, and the cause of the others is not known. A total of about 130,000 clones appear in this sample, around 73% of them only once. Together, the top ten hold approximately 4.3% of the sample. Specimen: PBMCs. These receptors all stem from a man aged 55 to 70 in good health and CMV-seropositive.

This chain links TRBV5-1 with TRBJ2-2, with D tentatively TRBD1 (5 bases). The CDR3 extends over 15 amino acids. The germline V gene has CDR1 SGHRS and CDR2 YFSETQ. The V gene lost 0 bases and the J gene lost 6 bases, with 12 bases spanning the gap. The CDR3 sequence: CASSLATGHSGELFF. The CDR3 DNA reads TGCGCCAGCAGCTTGGCCACTGGACACTCCGGGGAGCTGTTTTTT.

The V and J genes are TRBV2 and TRBJ1-2, with D maybe TRBD1 (5 bases). V lost 1 base to trimming and J lost 3 bases, with 9 bases between them. The V gene's germline CDR1 is SNHLY and CDR2 FYNNEI. CDR3 length: 14 amino acids. The CDR3 coding sequence is TGTGCCAGCAGTGAAGAGGGGAGGCACTATGGCTACACCTTC. It specifies CASSEEGRHYGYTF.

In this sample, this clone turned up a few times. J is TRBJ2-1 and V is TRBV28; D unresolved. There are 14 residues in the CDR3. Trimming cost V 3 bases and J 5 bases, with 11 bases left between them. Germline values: CDR1 MDHEN, CDR2 SYDVKM. In nucleotides, the CDR3 is TGTGCCAGCAGTTTCCTTAGCCGAAACAATGAGCAGTTCTTC. Encoded protein: CASSFLSRNNEQFF.

This clone has only one observation. The same CDR3 arises from other DNA sequences in this sample as well. V and J are TRBV2 and TRBJ2-7, with 10 bases matching TRBD1. Germline CDR1 and CDR2: SNHLY and FYNNEI. The trim removed 6 bases at V and 3 bases at J, leaving 2 bases unmatched. The CDR3 is made up of 13 amino acids. CDR3 protein: CASRRDRGYEQYF. The CDR3, as DNA: TGTGCCAGCAGAAGGGACAGGGGCTACGAGCAGTACTTC.

The chain carries TRBV6-1 and TRBJ1-2; 10 bases agree with TRBD1. The junction had 1 base not matched to a gene; V was cut back by 1 base and J by 8 bases. This CDR3 is built from 13 residues. The germline gives CDR1 MNHNS, CDR2 SASEGT. The CDR3 loop is CASSEGQGAGYTF. The CDR3 nucleotides are TGTGCCAGCAGTGAAGGACAGGGGGCCGGCTACACCTTC.

About this clone itself: Additional DNA sequences in this sample encode the identical CDR3. The chain joins TRBV4-2 to TRBJ2-3; no clear D gene. The CDR3 loop spans 12 amino acids. Trimming stripped 0 bases from V and 6 bases from J, with 4 bases between. Per the germline V gene, CDR1 is LGHNA and CDR2 is YNFKEQ. The CDR3 sequence: CASSQDRDTQYF. CDR3 sequence (DNA): TGTGCCAGCAGCCAAGACAGGGATACGCAGTATTTT.

The V call is TRBV2, the J call TRBJ2-5; no definite D call. The better agreement between TRBJ2-7 and the DNA end casts doubt on the J call. CDR3 size: 12 residues. CDR1 and CDR2 (germline): SNHLY, FYNNEI. In nucleotides, the CDR3 is TGTGCCAGCAGTGAAGCTCCGTACGAGCAGTACTTC. The encoded protein is CASSEAPYEQYF.

The CDR3 here is CASSPNGGGNTEAFF. CDR3 DNA sequence: TGTGCCAGCAGCCCAAATGGGGGCGGGAACACTGAAGCTTTCTTT. The chain carries TRBV7-2 and TRBJ1-1; D perhaps matches TRBD1 (6 bases). CDR3 length: 15 amino acids. Trimming shortened V by 5 bases and J by 1 base, and 14 bases separated the two germline ends. CDR1 SGHTA and CDR2 FQGNSA come from the germline V gene.

This clone was seen a single time. V gene TRBV7-3 combines with J gene TRBJ2-1, with 7 bases lining up with TRBD1. This CDR3 has 15 amino acids. V lost 2 bases to trimming and J lost 8 bases; unmatched junction nucleotides: 9. Germline V gene lookup returns CDR1 SGHTA and CDR2 FQGTGA. Here the CDR3 DNA reads TGTGCCAGCAGCTTATACGACAGGGAAGGACATGAGCAGTTCTTC. Protein product: CASSLYDREGHEQFF.

This chain uses TRBV5-1 with TRBJ2-2; maybe TRBD1 (5 bases). This CDR3 comprises 16 residues. CDR1 and CDR2 (germline): SGHRS, YFSETQ. The ends were cut back, 0 bases at V and 3 bases at J, with 12 bases in the middle. The CDR3 bases are TGCGCCAGCAGCTTGGTTGGCAGGGTAGACACCGGGGAGCTGTTTTTT. Translated: CASSLVGRVDTGELFF.

The rearrangement uses TRBV5-6 and TRBJ1-6; D remains unclear. The CDR3 loop spans 14 amino acids. Per the germline V gene, CDR1 is SGHDT and CDR2 is YYEEEE. V lost 2 bases and J 7 bases, leaving 10 bases between the germline ends. In DNA, the CDR3 is TGTGCCAGCAGCTTACTCACGGGGAATTCACCCCTCCACTTT. Its translation: CASSLLTGNSPLHF.

V is TRBV12-5 and J is TRBJ2-1; 7 nucleotides align to TRBD2. This CDR3 is 15 amino acids long. Germline loops: CDR1 LGHNT, CDR2 FRNRAP. Trimming cost V 5 bases and J 3 bases; bases outside gene matches: 7. CDR3 sequence reads: CASGPGASGYNEQFF. CDR3 sequence (DNA): TGTGCTAGTGGTCCCGGGGCTAGCGGCTACAATGAGCAGTTCTTC.

The chain has TRBV18 and TRBJ2-7; D is perhaps TRBD2 (5 bases). Germline V gives CDR1 KGHSH, CDR2 LQKENI. V was trimmed by 3 bases and J by 0 bases, leaving 12 bases between them. The CDR3 runs to 15 residues. CDR3 bases: TGTGCCAGCTCACCTCGGACGGGATTCTCCTACGAGCAGTACTTC. Amino acids: CASSPRTGFSYEQYF.

The V call is TRBV29-1, the J call TRBJ2-3; 10 bases fit TRBD2. The CDR3 loop spans 14 amino acids. The V segment lost 4 bases and the J segment 14 bases; nucleotides outside the gene matches: 15. In germline, CDR1 is SQVTM, CDR2 ANQGSEA. For the CDR3, the DNA is TGCAGCGTTGCCCAGCGGGGGGGGCCCTATATGGGGTATTTT. This codes for CSVAQRGGPYMGYF.

This clone has just a few counts. Other DNA sequences within the sample encode an identical CDR3. The rearrangement joins TRBV2 to TRBJ2-4, with 7 bases matching TRBD1. The V segment lost 1 base and the J segment 3 bases; nucleotides outside the gene matches: 3. The germline gives CDR1 SNHLY, CDR2 FYNNEI. CDR3 size: 15 residues. CDR3 bases: TGTGCCAGCAGTGAAGGCGACAGGGTCAAAAACATTCAGTACTTC. This sequence encodes CASSEGDRVKNIQYF.

The J gene is TRBJ1-1, the V gene TRBV6-1; TRBD1 agrees at 8 bases. The germline CDR1 and CDR2 sequences are MNHNS and SASEGT. The CDR3 runs to 15 residues. V shed 5 bases, J shed 3 bases, and the junction held 8 bases outside the gene matches. CDR3 coding DNA: TGTGCCAGCAGTACCTTGGACAGGGCAGACACTGAAGCTTTCTTT. Its protein is CASSTLDRADTEAFF.

This chain joins TRBV2 and TRBJ2-3; 8 bases are shared with TRBD2. CDR1 is SNHLY and CDR2 is FYNNEI in the germline V gene. J lost 6 bases, V lost 6 bases, and 8 bases had no gene match. CDR3 size: 14 residues. CDR3 sequence reads: CASSRAGVGDTQYF. The CDR3 DNA follows: TGTGCCAGCAGCCGAGCGGGGGTAGGGGATACGCAGTATTTT.

The chain couples TRBV5-4 to TRBJ1-2; TRBD1 matches at 9 bases. In germline, CDR1 is SGHNT, CDR2 YYREEE (reference sequence). V shed 4 bases and J 7 bases; nucleotides not matched to a gene: 8. The length of the CDR3 is 14 residues. The CDR3 spells CASSPWTGVGGYTF. The CDR3 DNA sequence: TGTGCCAGCAGCCCATGGACAGGGGTGGGTGGCTACACCTTC.

The gene calls are TRBV7-6 and TRBJ2-3; 9 nucleotides match TRBD2. The germline V gene has CDR1 SGHVS and CDR2 FNYEAQ. V was pared by 5 bases and J by 4 bases, with 7 bases of the junction left unmatched. The CDR3 covers 15 residues. CDR3 sequence (DNA): TGTGCCAGCAGCCCCCGAGCGGGGGGTGCAGATACGCAGTATTTT. Translating it yields CASSPRAGGADTQYF.

This clone was observed a handful of times. At one boundary the junction diverges from the germline segment, which might be a read error. The rearrangement joins TRBV30 to TRBJ2-7, with 9 bases identical to TRBD1. This CDR3 is built from 11 residues. The germline gives CDR1 GTSNPN, CDR2 SVGIG (reference sequence). In nucleotides, the CDR3 is TGTGCCTGGAGTGACAGGGGGCATATCTCATTC. Translation: CAWSDRGHISF.

The chain recombines TRBV30 with TRBJ2-7, with D possibly TRBD1 on 5 matching bases. The germline V gene encodes CDR1 GTSNPN and CDR2 SVGIG (reference sequence). The ends were cut back, 0 bases at V and 7 bases at J, with 16 bases in the middle. The CDR3 has 14 amino acids. The CDR3 sequence is CAWSVGASESEQYF. DNA for the CDR3: TGTGCCTGGAGTGTAGGGGCCTCTGAGTCGGAGCAGTACTTC.

The chain links TRBV5-1 to TRBJ2-4, with 8 nucleotides matching TRBD2. Germline lookup yields CDR1 SGHRS and CDR2 YFSETQ. Germline trimming cut 4 bases from V and 9 bases from J; bases unmatched to any gene: 9. The CDR3 has 14 amino acids. The CDR3 sequence: CASSTGTSWAIQYF. The CDR3 nucleotides read TGCGCCAGCAGCACCGGGACTAGTTGGGCCATTCAGTACTTC. Based on the CDR3 plus reference TRBV5-1 and TRBJ2-4, the full variable domain is KAGVTQTPRYLIKTRGQQVTLSCSPISGHRSVSWYQQTPGQGLQFLFEYFSETQRNKGNFPGRFSGRQFSNSRSEMNVSTLELGDSALYLCASSTGTSWAIQYFGAGTRLSVL.

This sequence joins TRBV19 and TRBJ1-4, with a tentative D call TRBD1 (5 bases). This CDR3 has 16 amino acids. The germline gives CDR1 LNHDA, CDR2 SQIVND (reference sequence). The germline V and J ends were trimmed by 7 bases and 3 bases, with 18 bases remaining between them. CDR3 amino acids: CASNDRTNLANEKLFF. The CDR3 region has the DNA TGTGCCAGTAATGACAGAACTAACCTGGCTAATGAAAAACTGTTTTTT.

This chain links TRBV5-6 with TRBJ2-2; 8 nucleotides agree with TRBD2. The CDR3 totals 16 residues. The V and J ends lost 0 bases and 3 bases, in that order; junction bases with no gene match: 4. Germline CDR1 and CDR2: SGHDT and YYEEEE. CDR3 amino acids: CASSLAGGGHTGELFF. The CDR3 nucleotides read TGTGCCAGCAGCTTGGCCGGGGGGGGGCACACCGGGGAGCTGTTTTTT.

This chain uses TRBV9 with TRBJ1-1; D not resolved. Germline loops: CDR1 SGDLS, CDR2 YYNGEE. The CDR3 has 13 residues. Trimming shortened V by 3 bases and J by 1 base, and 7 bases separated the two germline ends. CDR3 in DNA: TGTGCCAGCAGCGCGACACCGAACACTGAAGCTTTCTTT. Its translation: CASSATPNTEAFF.